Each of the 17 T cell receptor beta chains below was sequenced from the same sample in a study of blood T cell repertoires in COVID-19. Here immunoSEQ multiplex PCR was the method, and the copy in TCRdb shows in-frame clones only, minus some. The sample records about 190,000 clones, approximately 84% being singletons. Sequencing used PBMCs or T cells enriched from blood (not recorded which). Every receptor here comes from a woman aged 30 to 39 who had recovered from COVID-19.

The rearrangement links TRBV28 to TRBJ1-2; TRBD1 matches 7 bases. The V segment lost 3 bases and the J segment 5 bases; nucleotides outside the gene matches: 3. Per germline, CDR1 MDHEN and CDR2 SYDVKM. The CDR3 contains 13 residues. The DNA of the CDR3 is TGTGCCAGCAGTTTGGCCAGGGGGTATGGCTACACCTTC. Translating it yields CASSLARGYGYTF.

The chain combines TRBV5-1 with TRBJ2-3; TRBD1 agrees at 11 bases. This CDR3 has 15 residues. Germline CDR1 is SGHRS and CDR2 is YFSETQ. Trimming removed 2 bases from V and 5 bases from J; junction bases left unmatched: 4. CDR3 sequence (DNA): TGCGCCAGCAGCTTAGGACAGGGGGCGGGAGATACGCAGTATTTT. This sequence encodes CASSLGQGAGDTQYF.

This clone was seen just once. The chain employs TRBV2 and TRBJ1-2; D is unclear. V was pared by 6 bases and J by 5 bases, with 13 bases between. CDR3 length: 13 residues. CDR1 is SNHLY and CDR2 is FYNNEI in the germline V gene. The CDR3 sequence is CASSETQWYGYTF. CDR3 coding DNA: TGTGCCAGCAGCGAGACACAATGGTATGGCTACACCTTC.

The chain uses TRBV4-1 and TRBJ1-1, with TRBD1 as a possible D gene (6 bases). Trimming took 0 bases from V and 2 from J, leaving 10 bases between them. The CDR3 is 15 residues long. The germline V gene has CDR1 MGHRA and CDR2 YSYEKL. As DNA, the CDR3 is TGCGCCAGCAGCCAAGATAGGGGGACAAACACTGAAGCTTTCTTT. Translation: CASSQDRGTNTEAFF.

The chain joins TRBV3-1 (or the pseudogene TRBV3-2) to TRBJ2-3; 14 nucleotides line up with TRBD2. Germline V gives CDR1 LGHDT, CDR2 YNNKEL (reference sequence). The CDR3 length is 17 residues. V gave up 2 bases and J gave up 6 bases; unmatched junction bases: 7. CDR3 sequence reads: CASSQNTGLAGVDTQYF. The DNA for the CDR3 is TGTGCCAGCAGCCAAAATACGGGACTAGCGGGGGTCGATACGCAGTATTTT.

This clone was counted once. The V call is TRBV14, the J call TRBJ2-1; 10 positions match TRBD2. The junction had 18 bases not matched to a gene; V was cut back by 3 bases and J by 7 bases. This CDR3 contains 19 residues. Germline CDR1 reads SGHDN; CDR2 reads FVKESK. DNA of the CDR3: TGTGCCAGCAGCCACGAGTTCAGAAAGAGCGGGAGGGCGGGGAATGAGCAGTTCTTC. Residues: CASSHEFRKSGRAGNEQFF.

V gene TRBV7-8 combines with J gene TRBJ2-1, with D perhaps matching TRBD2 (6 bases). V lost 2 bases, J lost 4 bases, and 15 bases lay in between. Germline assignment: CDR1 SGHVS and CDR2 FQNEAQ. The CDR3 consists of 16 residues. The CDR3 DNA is TGTGCCAGCAGCTTAAGGAGGACTATCGCATACAATGAGCAGTTCTTC. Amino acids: CASSLRRTIAYNEQFF.

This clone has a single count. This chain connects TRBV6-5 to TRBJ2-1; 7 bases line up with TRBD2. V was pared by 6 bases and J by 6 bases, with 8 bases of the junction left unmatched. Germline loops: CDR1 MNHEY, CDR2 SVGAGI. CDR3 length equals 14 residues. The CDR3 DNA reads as TGTGCCAGCAGGGGTGGACTAGGGCGCAATGAGCAGTTCTTC. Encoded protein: CASRGGLGRNEQFF.

The CDR3 sequence: CASSKQNQETQYF. CDR3 nucleotide sequence: TGTGCCAGCAGCAAACAGAACCAAGAGACCCAGTACTTC. V usage is TRBV11-3 and J usage is TRBJ2-5; D remains ambiguous. Germline V gives CDR1 SGHNT, CDR2 YENEEA. CDR3 length: 13 amino acids. V lost 5 bases, J lost 0 bases, and 7 bases lay in between.

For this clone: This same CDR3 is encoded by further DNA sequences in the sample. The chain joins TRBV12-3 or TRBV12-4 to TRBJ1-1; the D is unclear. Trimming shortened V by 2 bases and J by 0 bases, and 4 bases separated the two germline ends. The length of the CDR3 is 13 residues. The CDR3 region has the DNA TGTGCCAGCAGTTTAACGGTGAACACTGAAGCTTTCTTT. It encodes CASSLTVNTEAFF.

CDR3 coding DNA: TGTGCCAGCTCACCACAGACAGCCGTGAATACGCAGTATTTT. It translates to CASSPQTAVNTQYF. The chain employs TRBV18 and TRBJ2-3; D perhaps matches TRBD1 (5 bases). The CDR3 extends over 14 amino acids. From germline, CDR1 is KGHSH and CDR2 LQKENI. V was cut by 1 base and J by 7 bases, with 12 bases left in between. Together with reference TRBV18 and TRBJ2-3, the CDR3 gives the full variable domain: NAGVMQNPRHLVRRRGQEARLRCSPMKGHSHVYWYRQLPEEGLKFMVYLQKENIIDESGMPKERFSAEFPKEGPSILRIQQVVRGDSAAYFCASSPQTAVNTQYFGPGTRLTVL.

The CDR3 DNA is TGTGCCAGCAGTGATTTGACAGGGAATAACGAGCAGTACGTC. As protein: CASSDLTGNNEQYV. The chain employs TRBV7-8 and TRBJ2-7; 7 bases align to TRBD1. Per germline, CDR1 SGHVS and CDR2 FQNEAQ. This CDR3 comprises 14 residues. V lost 6 bases to trimming and J lost 5 bases; unmatched junction nucleotides: 10.

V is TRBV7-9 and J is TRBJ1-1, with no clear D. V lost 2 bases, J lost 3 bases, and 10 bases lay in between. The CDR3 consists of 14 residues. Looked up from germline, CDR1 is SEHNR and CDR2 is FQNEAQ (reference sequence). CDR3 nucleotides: TGTGCCAGCAGCTTATTGGAGGAAGACACTGAAGCTTTCTTT. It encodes CASSLLEEDTEAFF.

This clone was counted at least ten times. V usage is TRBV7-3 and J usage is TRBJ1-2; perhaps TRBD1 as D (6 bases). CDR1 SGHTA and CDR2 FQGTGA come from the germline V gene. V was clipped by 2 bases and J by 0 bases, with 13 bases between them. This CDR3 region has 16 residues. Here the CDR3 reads CASSLSSGAPNYGYTF. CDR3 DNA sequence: TGTGCCAGCAGCTTATCTTCAGGGGCCCCTAACTATGGCTACACCTTC. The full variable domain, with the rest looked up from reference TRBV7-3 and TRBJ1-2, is GAGVSQTPSNKVTEKGKYVELRCDPISGHTALYWYRQSLGQGPEFLIYFQGTGAADDSGLPNDRFFAVRPEGSVSTLKIQRTERGDSAVYLCASSLSSGAPNYGYTFGSGTRLTVV.

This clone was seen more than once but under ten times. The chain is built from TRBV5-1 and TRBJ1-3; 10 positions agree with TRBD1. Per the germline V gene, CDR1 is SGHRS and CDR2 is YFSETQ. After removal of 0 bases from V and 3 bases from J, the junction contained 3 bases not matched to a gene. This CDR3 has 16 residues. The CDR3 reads CASSLGQGAGGNTIYF. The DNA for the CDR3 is TGCGCCAGCAGCTTGGGACAGGGGGCCGGTGGAAACACCATATATTTT.

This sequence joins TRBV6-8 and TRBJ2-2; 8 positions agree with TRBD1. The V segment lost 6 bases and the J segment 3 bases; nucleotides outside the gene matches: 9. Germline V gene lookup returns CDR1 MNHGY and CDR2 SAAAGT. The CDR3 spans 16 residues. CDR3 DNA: TGTGCCAGCAGCCCGAATGAACAGGGGGACACCGGGGAGCTGTTTTTT. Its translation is CASSPNEQGDTGELFF.

The CDR3 nucleotides read TGTGCCAGCAGTGAAGCGGGAGGTCGGGACCAGCCCCAGCATTTT. As protein: CASSEAGGRDQPQHF. The rearrangement joins TRBV6-1 to TRBJ1-5; the D gene is possibly TRBD1 (5 bases). Germline V CDR1 and CDR2: MNHNS, SASEGT. The germline V and J ends were trimmed by 0 bases and 7 bases, with 13 bases remaining between them. This CDR3 has 15 residues.